The 20 T cell receptor beta chains presented below share a single source sample, sequenced in a study of blood T cell repertoires in COVID-19. Profiling relied on immunoSEQ multiplex PCR, and the TCRdb table lists in-frame clones only, not all of them. The sample carries about 380,000 clones, about 90% recorded once. Source material: peripheral blood. These receptors were taken from a man aged 18 to 35 with active or convalescent COVID-19.

The chain's CDR3 is CSASQGGANTGELFF. The DNA of the CDR3 is TGCAGTGCTAGTCAAGGGGGTGCGAACACCGGGGAGCTGTTTTTT. The chain combines TRBV20-1 with TRBJ2-2, with a possible D match to TRBD1 (6 bases). The CDR3 is made up of 15 amino acids. Germline V lookup: CDR1 DFQATT, CDR2 SNEGSKA (reference sequence). The V end was cut by 3 bases, the J end by 0 bases, with 11 bases between.

The rearrangement links TRBV7-8 to TRBJ1-1; 8 bases agree with TRBD1. V lost 2 bases and J lost 3; bases outside the gene matches: 5. This CDR3 has 15 amino acids. Germline V gives CDR1 SGHVS, CDR2 FQNEAQ. The CDR3 DNA reads as TGTGCCAGCAGCTTACAGGGGGCGTCCCACACTGAAGCTTTCTTT. Its translation: CASSLQGASHTEAFF.

The chain is built from TRBV3-1 (or the pseudogene TRBV3-2) and TRBJ2-5; weak D call: TRBD1 (5 bases). Germline CDR1 LGHDT, CDR2 YNNKEL (reference sequence). V was pared by 3 bases and J by 5 bases, with 13 bases between. CDR3 length: 14 residues. As DNA, the CDR3 is TGTGCCAGCAGCCATAGGGGCAACGATGAGACCCAGTACTTC. The encoded protein is CASSHRGNDETQYF.

This sequence joins TRBV7-3 and TRBJ2-3; 7 nucleotides match TRBD2. The CDR3 loop spans 13 amino acids. The germline V gene encodes CDR1 SGHTA and CDR2 FQGTGA. V dropped 5 bases and J dropped 6; count of bases not matched to a gene: 5. CDR3 coding DNA: TGTGCCAGCAGCCTCCACGGGGGGGATACGCAGTATTTT. It is translated as CASSLHGGDTQYF.

The chain has TRBV27 and TRBJ2-1, with 8 bases matching TRBD2. Germline V gene sequence: CDR1 MNHEY, CDR2 SMNVEV (reference sequence). There are 14 residues in the CDR3. The V segment lost 4 bases and the J segment 6 bases; nucleotides outside the gene matches: 5. The CDR3 loop reads CASSSGLEVNEQFF. CDR3 nucleotides: TGTGCCAGCAGTTCGGGACTAGAGGTCAATGAGCAGTTCTTC.

This clone was detected many times. The chain has TRBV27 and TRBJ2-7; TRBD1 matches at 7 bases. The CDR3 is 15 residues long. J lost 7 bases, V lost 3 bases, and 12 bases had no gene match. Germline V gene data show CDR1 as MNHEY and CDR2 as SMNVEV (reference sequence). The CDR3 sequence: CASSLYPQGLGEQYF. The CDR3 DNA is TGTGCCAGCAGTTTGTATCCACAGGGGCTTGGGGAGCAGTACTTC.

V usage is TRBV11-2 and J usage is TRBJ2-7, with 7 positions matching TRBD1. CDR1 is SGHAT and CDR2 is FQNNGV in the germline V gene. V trimming: 5 bases; J trimming: 6 bases; junction bases outside the gene matches: 13. The length of the CDR3 is 15 residues. DNA of the CDR3: TGTGCCAGCAGCACTTTGGCAGGACAGGTGGGCGAGCAGTACTTC. Amino acids: CASSTLAGQVGEQYF.

The chain combines TRBV28 with TRBJ1-2; D is perhaps TRBD1 (5 bases). V was shortened by 2 bases and J by 7 bases, with 17 bases between the two germline ends. CDR3 size: 15 residues. In germline, CDR1 is MDHEN, CDR2 SYDVKM. CDR3 bases: TGTGCCAGCAGTTTAGAGTTTCGGGGGTTGCTTGGCTACACCTTC. Translating it yields CASSLEFRGLLGYTF.

The CDR3 is CASSQARGVTSNEQFF. DNA for the CDR3: TGTGCCAGCAGCCAGGCCAGGGGAGTCACCTCCAATGAGCAGTTCTTC. J is TRBJ2-1 and V is TRBV3-1 (or the pseudogene TRBV3-2), with D perhaps matching TRBD1 (6 bases). CDR1 and CDR2 from the germline V gene are LGHDT and YNNKEL (reference sequence). V shed 3 bases and J shed 6 bases, with 18 bases lying between them. CDR3 size: 16 residues.

The rearrangement uses TRBV3-1 (or the pseudogene TRBV3-2) and TRBJ2-4; maybe TRBD2 (6 bases). The ends were cut back, 4 bases at V and 2 bases at J, with 9 bases in the middle. The CDR3 has 14 amino acids. Germline CDR1 reads LGHDT; CDR2 reads YNNKEL (reference sequence). For the CDR3, the DNA is TGTGCCAGCAGCCGACGGGGGTCCAAAAACATTCAGTACTTC. Translated: CASSRRGSKNIQYF.

This clone was observed a few times. The chain links TRBV7-2 to TRBJ2-1, with 7 bases aligning to TRBD2. The CDR3 is made up of 14 amino acids. The V segment lost 4 bases and the J segment 6 bases; nucleotides outside the gene matches: 6. CDR1 and CDR2 from the germline V gene are SGHTA and FQGNSA. For the CDR3, the DNA is TGTGCCAGCAGCTCCCCCTGGGGGGGCAATGAGCAGTTCTTC. Translating gives CASSSPWGGNEQFF.

This chain connects TRBV5-1 to TRBJ2-7, with 9 bases aligning to TRBD1. Germline V CDR1 and CDR2: SGHRS, YFSETQ. The CDR3 covers 15 residues. Trimming removed 3 bases from V and 7 bases from J; junction bases left unmatched: 11. The CDR3 DNA reads TGCGCCAGCAGCTCGACAACCGGGACAGGGCGGGAGCAGTACTTC. Amino acid sequence: CASSSTTGTGREQYF.

The genes are TRBV7-9 and TRBJ1-3; TRBD1 agrees at 8 bases. Germline CDR1 reads SEHNR; CDR2 reads FQNEAQ (reference sequence). The CDR3 loop spans 15 amino acids. With V trimmed by 5 bases and J by 0 bases, 3 bases remained unmatched. CDR3 residues: CASSLTGGSGNTIYF. The CDR3 DNA reads TGTGCCAGCAGCCTAACAGGGGGCTCTGGAAACACCATATATTTT.

This chain joins TRBV7-8 and TRBJ2-1; D is undetermined. V dropped 0 bases and J dropped 0 bases, with 9 bases sitting between them. The CDR3 is made up of 16 amino acids. Germline loops: CDR1 SGHVS, CDR2 FQNEAQ. This CDR3 is CASSLAASSSYNEQFF. CDR3 nucleotide sequence: TGTGCCAGCAGCTTAGCCGCGTCTAGCTCCTACAATGAGCAGTTCTTC.

The chain couples TRBV2 to TRBJ1-2; 10 bases align to TRBD1. CDR1 is SNHLY and CDR2 is FYNNEI in the germline V gene. V shed 0 bases, J shed 5 bases, and the junction held 3 bases outside the gene matches. The CDR3 runs 15 residues. CDR3 nucleotides: TGTGCCAGCAGTGAAGCGACAGGGGGCGCTTATGGCTACACCTTC. Amino acids: CASSEATGGAYGYTF.

This clone was seen only once. V usage is TRBV6-2 or TRBV6-3 and J usage is TRBJ1-6; maybe TRBD1 (5 bases). The V gene lost 0 bases and the J gene lost 10 bases, with 19 bases spanning the gap. The V gene's germline CDR1 is MNHEY and CDR2 SVGEGT. There are 17 residues in the CDR3. The CDR3 nucleotides are TGTGCCAGCAGTTACTCGAGCGGGGACCCTCTAAGATCACCCCTCCACTTT. It specifies CASSYSSGDPLRSPLHF.

This chain connects TRBV13 to TRBJ2-7, with 11 bases that match TRBD2. Germline V CDR1 and CDR2: PRHDT, FYEKMQ (reference sequence). V lost 0 bases, J lost 2 bases, and 6 bases stayed unmatched. CDR3 size: 17 residues. The CDR3 bases are TGTGCCAGCAGCTTAGGTCCTCTAGCGGGAGGTACCTACGAGCAGTACTTC. It yields the protein CASSLGPLAGGTYEQYF.

CDR3 nucleotides: TGTGCCAGCAGTGGGACAGGGCGCTCTGGGGCCAACGTCCTGACTTTC. Translated, it gives CASSGTGRSGANVLTF. J is TRBJ2-6 and V is TRBV2; TRBD1 aligns across 8 bases. Trimming at V came to 4 bases and at J to 0 bases, leaving 2 bases not matched to a gene. CDR3 size: 16 residues. CDR1 and CDR2 (germline): SNHLY, FYNNEI.

The V gene is TRBV4-3, the J gene TRBJ2-3; TRBD2 is a possible D gene (6 bases). Trimming stripped 3 bases from V and 4 bases from J, with 8 bases between. This CDR3 has 13 residues. In germline, CDR1 is LGHNA, CDR2 YSLEER. CDR3 sequence: CASSQAGPDTQYF. The CDR3 DNA follows: TGCGCCAGCAGCCAGGCGGGGCCAGATACGCAGTATTTT.

This sequence joins TRBV5-1 and TRBJ2-7, with 7 nucleotides matching TRBD2. The CDR3 has 13 amino acids. The V segment lost 2 bases and the J segment 4 bases; nucleotides outside the gene matches: 3. CDR1 is SGHRS and CDR2 is YFSETQ in the germline V gene. In DNA form, the CDR3 reads TGCGCCAGCAGCTTTGCGGGAGCTTACGAGCAGTACTTC. The encoded protein is CASSFAGAYEQYF.